The TCR beta chain described here comes from a study of OX40 agonist ivuxolimab in advanced cancers. Notes on the study in general: At 0.1-3.0 mg/kg, partial responders had clonal expansion among the lowest observed.

Germline CDR1 PRHDT, CDR2 FYEKMQ (reference sequence). Trimming took 0 bases from V and 3 from J, leaving 11 bases between them. CDR3 length: 15 amino acids. Profiling relied on immunoSEQ multiplex PCR, and the TCRdb table lists in-frame clones only, not all of them. Here the sample spans around 70,000 clones, 85% to 95% being singletons. Notes on this clone: Its target is unknown.

The V gene is TRBV13, the J gene TRBJ1-2; D possibly corresponds to TRBD1 (5 bases). The TCR was taken from an adult with an advanced solid tumor such as melanoma, head and neck, liver or kidney cancer. The sequences come from CD4+ or CD8+ T cells sorted from blood, collected in a trial of the OX40 agonist ivuxolimab. As DNA, the CDR3 is TGTGCCAGCAGCTTAGGCGTTGAGGGGTACTATGGCTACACCTTC. This encodes CASSLGVEGYYGYTF.